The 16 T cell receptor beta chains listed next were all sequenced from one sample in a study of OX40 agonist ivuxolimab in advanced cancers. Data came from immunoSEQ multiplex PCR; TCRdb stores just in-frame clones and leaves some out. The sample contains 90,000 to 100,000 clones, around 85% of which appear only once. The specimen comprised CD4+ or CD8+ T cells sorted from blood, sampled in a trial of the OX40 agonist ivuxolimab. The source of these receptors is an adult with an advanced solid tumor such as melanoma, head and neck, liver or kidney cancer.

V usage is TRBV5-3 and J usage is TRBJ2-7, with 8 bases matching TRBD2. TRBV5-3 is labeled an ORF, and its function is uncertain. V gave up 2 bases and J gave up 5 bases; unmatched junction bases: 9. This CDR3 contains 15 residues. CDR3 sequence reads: CARSLKRETPHEQYV. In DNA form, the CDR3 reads TGTGCCAGAAGCTTAAAGCGGGAGACTCCCCACGAGCAGTACGTC.

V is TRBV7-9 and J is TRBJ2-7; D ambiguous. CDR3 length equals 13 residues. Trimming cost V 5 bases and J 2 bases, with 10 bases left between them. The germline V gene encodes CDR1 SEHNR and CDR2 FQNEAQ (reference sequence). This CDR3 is CASSPQAPYEQYF. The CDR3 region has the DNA TGTGCCAGCAGCCCCCAGGCTCCCTACGAGCAGTACTTC.

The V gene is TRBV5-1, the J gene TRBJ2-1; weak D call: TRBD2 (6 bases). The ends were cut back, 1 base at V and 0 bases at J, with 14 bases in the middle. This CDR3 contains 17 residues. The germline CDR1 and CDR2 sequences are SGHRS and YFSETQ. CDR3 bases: TGCGCCAGCAGCTTGAACGGCGGAGGGAGCTCCTACAATGAGCAGTTCTTC. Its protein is CASSLNGGGSSYNEQFF.

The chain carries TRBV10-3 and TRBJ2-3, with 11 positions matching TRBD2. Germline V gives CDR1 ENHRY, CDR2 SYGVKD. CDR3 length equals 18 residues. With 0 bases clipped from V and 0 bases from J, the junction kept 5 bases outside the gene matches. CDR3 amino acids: CAISESSGLAGSTDTQYF. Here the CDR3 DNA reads TGTGCCATCAGTGAGTCGAGTGGACTAGCGGGTAGCACAGATACGCAGTATTTT.

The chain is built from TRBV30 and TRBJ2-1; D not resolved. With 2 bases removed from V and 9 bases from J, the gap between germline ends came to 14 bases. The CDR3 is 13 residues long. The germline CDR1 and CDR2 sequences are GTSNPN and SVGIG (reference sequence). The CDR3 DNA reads TGTGCCTGGAGTACTCGGTCACGCTCTGAGCAGTTCTTC. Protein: CAWSTRSRSEQFF.

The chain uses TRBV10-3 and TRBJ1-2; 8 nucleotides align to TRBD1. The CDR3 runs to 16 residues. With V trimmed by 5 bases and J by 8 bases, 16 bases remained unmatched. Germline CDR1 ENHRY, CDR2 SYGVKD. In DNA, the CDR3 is TGTGCCATCAGTCCTGGGACAGGCGATGTCGGAGCGGGCTACACCTTC. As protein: CAISPGTGDVGAGYTF.

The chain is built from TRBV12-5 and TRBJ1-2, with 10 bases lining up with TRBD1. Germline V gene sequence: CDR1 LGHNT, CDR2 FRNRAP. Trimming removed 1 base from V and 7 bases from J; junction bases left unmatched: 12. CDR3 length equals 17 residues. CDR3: CASGLALGGQGFSGYTF. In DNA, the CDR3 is TGTGCTAGTGGTTTGGCCCTGGGGGGACAGGGGTTCAGTGGCTACACCTTC.

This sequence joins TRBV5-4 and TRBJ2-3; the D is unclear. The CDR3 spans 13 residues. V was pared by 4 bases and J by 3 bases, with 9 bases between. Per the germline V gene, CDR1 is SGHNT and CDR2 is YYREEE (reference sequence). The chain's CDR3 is CASSPEITDTQYF. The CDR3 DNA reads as TGTGCCAGCAGCCCGGAGATTACAGATACGCAGTATTTT.

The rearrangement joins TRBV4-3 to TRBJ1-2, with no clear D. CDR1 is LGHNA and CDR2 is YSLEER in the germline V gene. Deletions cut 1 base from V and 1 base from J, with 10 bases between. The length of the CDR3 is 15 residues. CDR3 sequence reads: CASSQANGFNYGYTF. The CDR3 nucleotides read TGCGCCAGCAGCCAAGCAAATGGATTTAACTATGGCTACACCTTC.

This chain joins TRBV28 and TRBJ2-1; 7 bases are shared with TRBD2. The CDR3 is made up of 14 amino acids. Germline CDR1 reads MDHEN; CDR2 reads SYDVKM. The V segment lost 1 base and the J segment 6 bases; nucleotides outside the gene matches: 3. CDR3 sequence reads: CASSLYPSGNEQFF. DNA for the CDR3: TGTGCCAGCAGTTTATACCCTAGCGGCAATGAGCAGTTCTTC.

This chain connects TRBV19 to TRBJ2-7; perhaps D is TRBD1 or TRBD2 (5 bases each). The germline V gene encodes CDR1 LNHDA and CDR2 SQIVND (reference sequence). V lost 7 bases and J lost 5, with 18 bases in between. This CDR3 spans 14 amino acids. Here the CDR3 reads CASNGAGRRDEQYF. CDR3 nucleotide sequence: TGTGCCAGTAACGGGGCAGGGCGACGGGACGAGCAGTACTTC. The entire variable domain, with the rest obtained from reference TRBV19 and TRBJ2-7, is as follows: DGGITQSPKYLFRKEGQNVTLSCEQNLNHDAMYWYRQDPGQGLRLIYYSQIVNDFQKGDIAEGYSVSREKKESFPLTVTSAQKNPTAFYLCASNGAGRRDEQYFGPGTRLTVT.

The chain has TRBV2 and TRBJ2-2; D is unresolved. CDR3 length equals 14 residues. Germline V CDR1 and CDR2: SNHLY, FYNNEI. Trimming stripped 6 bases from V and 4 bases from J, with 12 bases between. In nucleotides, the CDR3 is TGTGCCAGCAGCGCGGTTGTAGGCACCGGGGAGCTGTTTTTT. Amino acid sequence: CASSAVVGTGELFF.

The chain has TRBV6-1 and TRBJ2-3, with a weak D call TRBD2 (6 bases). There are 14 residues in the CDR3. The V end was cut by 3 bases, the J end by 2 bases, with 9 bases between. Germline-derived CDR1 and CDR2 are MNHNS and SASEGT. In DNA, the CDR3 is TGTGCCAGCAGTGAGGGGGGATTCACAGATACGCAGTATTTT. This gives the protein CASSEGGFTDTQYF.

Written as DNA, the CDR3 is TGCGCCAGCAGCAAACCGCGCGGGGGCTCCGACACCGGGGAGCTGTTTTTT. It is translated as CASSKPRGGSDTGELFF. The chain joins TRBV4-1 to TRBJ2-2; D possibly corresponds to TRBD2 (7 bases). This CDR3 comprises 17 residues. CDR1 MGHRA and CDR2 YSYEKL come from the germline V gene. The V end was cut by 5 bases, the J end by 3 bases, with 19 bases between.

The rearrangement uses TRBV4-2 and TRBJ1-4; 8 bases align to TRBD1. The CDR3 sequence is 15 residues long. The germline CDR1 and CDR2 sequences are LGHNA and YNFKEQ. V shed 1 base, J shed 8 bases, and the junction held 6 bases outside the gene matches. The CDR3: CASSQGTGKDEKLFF. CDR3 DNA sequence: TGTGCCAGCAGCCAAGGGACAGGGAAGGACGAAAAACTGTTTTTT.

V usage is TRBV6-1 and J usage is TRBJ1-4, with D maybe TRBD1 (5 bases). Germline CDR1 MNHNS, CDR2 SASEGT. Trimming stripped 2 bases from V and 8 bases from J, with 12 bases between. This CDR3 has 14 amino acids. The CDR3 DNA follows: TGTGCCAGCAGTGAAAAGGCAGGGAGAGAAAAACTGTTTTTT. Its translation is CASSEKAGREKLFF.